Listed below are T cell receptor beta chains from one sample, sequenced in a study of OX40 agonist ivuxolimab in advanced cancers. Data came from immunoSEQ multiplex PCR; TCRdb stores just in-frame clones and leaves some out. The sample lists several thousand clones, around 70% occurring once. Sequencing used CD4+ or CD8+ T cells sorted from blood, obtained in a trial of the OX40 agonist ivuxolimab. The source of these receptors is an adult with an advanced solid tumor such as melanoma, head and neck, liver or kidney cancer. CDR3s include the opening cysteine and the closing phenylalanine or tryptophan. The D gene is left open where the match is weak. Clone size is stated in some rows and not others, as once, few, many or a class when expanded.

TRBD1,few,TRBJ1-1,TRBV28,CASRPTLGTGEKMNTEAFF,TGTGCCAGCAGGCCAACGCTCGGGACAGGGGAAAAGATGAACACTGAAGCTTTCTTT
NA,NA,TRBJ1-2,TRBV11-2,CASSALQDGYTF,TGTGCCAGCAGCGCCCTACAGGATGGCTACACCTTC
TRBD1,NA,TRBJ2-1,TRBV30,CAWVPLTGQGFSEQFF,TGTGCCTGGGTTCCTCTTACGGGACAGGGTTTCAGTGAGCAGTTCTTC
NA,NA,TRBJ1-1,TRBV30,CAWSPENTEAFF,TGTGCCTGGAGCCCGGAAAACACTGAAGCTTTCTTT
TRBD2,medium-sized,TRBJ2-2,TRBV6-6,CASSYRLAENTGELFF,TGTGCCAGCAGTTACCGACTAGCGGAGAACACCGGGGAGCTGTTTTTT
TRBD2,NA,TRBJ2-5,TRBV27,CASSSLAGFDSETQYF,TGTGCCAGCAGTTCTCTAGCGGGATTCGATAGTGAGACCCAGTACTTC
TRBD2,NA,TRBJ2-3,TRBV4-2,CASSQGLAGGPSTDTQYF,TGTGCCAGCAGCCAAGGACTAGCGGGGGGGCCTAGCACAGATACGCAGTATTTT
TRBD1,NA,TRBJ1-2,TRBV5-6,CASSLGPGQSIYGYTF,TGTGCCAGCAGCTTGGGTCCGGGACAGAGTATCTATGGCTACACCTTC
TRBD1,NA,TRBJ1-4,TRBV6-1,CASSDLDRAGEKLFF,TGTGCCAGCAGCGATCTCGACAGGGCAGGTGAAAAACTGTTTTTT
NA,NA,TRBJ2-2,TRBV5-6,CASSLSFKGPTGELFF,TGTGCCAGCAGCTTAAGCTTTAAGGGCCCCACCGGGGAGCTGTTTTTT
TRBD2,NA,TRBJ2-2,TRBV5-6,CASSFSGGWGELFF,TGTGCCAGCAGCTTTTCGGGAGGCTGGGGGGAGCTGTTTTTT
TRBD2,NA,TRBJ2-7,TRBV19,CASSLGGRYEQYF,TGTGCCAGTAGCTTGGGAGGGCGCTACGAGCAGTACTTC
NA,NA,TRBJ1-5,TRBV9,CASSLVNQPQHF,TGTGCCAGCAGCCTGGTCAATCAGCCCCAGCATTTT
NA,NA,TRBJ2-7,TRBV9,CASSAPGNDDEQYF,TGTGCCAGCAGCGCCCCAGGGAATGACGACGAGCAGTACTTC
TRBD1,NA,TRBJ2-5,TRBV28,CASSPRTGLKTQYF,TGTGCCAGCAGTCCGAGGACAGGGTTGAAGACCCAGTACTTC
NA,NA,TRBJ2-5,TRBV6-5,CASSYLPDSQVTQYF,TGTGCCAGCAGTTACCTCCCTGACTCGCAAGTGACCCAGTACTTC
NA,NA,TRBJ1-6,TRBV5-4,CASSSATWNSPLHF,TGTGCCAGCAGCTCTGCTACGTGGAATTCACCCCTCCACTTT
NA,NA,TRBJ1-2,TRBV6-6,CASSYSNLGLPNGYTF,TGTGCCAGCAGTTACTCGAATCTTGGCCTTCCCAATGGCTACACCTTC
TRBD1,medium-sized,TRBJ1-2,TRBV27,CASSPSGTGVGYTF,TGTGCCAGCAGCCCCTCCGGGACAGGGGTGGGCTACACCTTC
NA,NA,TRBJ2-7,TRBV4-1,CASSQVLTDEQYF,TGCGCCAGCAGCCAAGTTCTCACTGACGAGCAGTACTTC
NA,few,TRBJ1-3,TRBV4-1,CASSQSSGNTIYF,TGCGCCAGCAGCCAGAGCTCTGGAAACACCATATATTTT
TRBD2,NA,TRBJ2-1,TRBV4-3,CASSQVPAGGYDEQFF,TGCGCCAGCAGCCAAGTCCCAGCGGGGGGGTACGATGAGCAGTTCTTC
TRBD2,NA,TRBJ2-7,TRBV19,CASSTGLGRYEQYF,TGTGCCAGTAGTACCGGACTAGGACGCTACGAGCAGTACTTC
TRBD1,once,TRBJ1-3,TRBV19,CASSIQGAVGNTIYF,TGTGCCAGTAGTATCCAGGGGGCTGTTGGAAACACCATATATTTT
TRBD1,NA,TRBJ2-5,TRBV6-5,CASSERTGGETQYF,TGTGCCAGCAGTGAGCGGACAGGGGGGGAGACCCAGTACTTC
TRBD1,NA,TRBJ2-1,TRBV5-1,CASSLEGQGGDEQFF,TGCGCCAGCAGCTTGGAAGGACAGGGGGGCGATGAGCAGTTCTTC
TRBD1,once,TRBJ2-1,TRBV28,CASSNDREVGNEQFF,TGTGCCAGCAGCAATGACAGGGAAGTCGGAAATGAGCAGTTCTTC
NA,NA,TRBJ2-1,TRBV5-4,CASSTPPEQFF,TGTGCCAGCAGCACCCCCCCTGAGCAGTTCTTC
TRBD1,NA,TRBJ1-2,TRBV5-8,CASSSGTGKWKYGYTF,TGTGCCAGCAGCTCCGGGACAGGGAAGTGGAAGTATGGCTACACCTTC
TRBD2,NA,TRBJ2-3,TRBV27,CASSGPSTSGQGPHTQYF,TGTGCCAGCAGTGGCCCTTCGACTAGCGGCCAAGGTCCTCATACGCAGTATTTT
TRBD1,medium-sized,TRBJ1-6,TRBV6-1,CASSDRGHSPLHF,TGTGCCAGCAGTGACAGGGGGCATTCACCCCTCCACTTT
TRBD1,NA,TRBJ1-4,TRBV10-3,CAISGTGGTNEKLFF,TGTGCCATCAGTGGCACAGGGGGTACTAATGAAAAACTGTTTTTT
TRBD1,NA,TRBJ1-5,TRBV28,CASSPNPGQGGNSNQPQHF,TGTGCCAGCAGTCCAAACCCGGGACAAGGGGGCAATAGCAATCAGCCCCAGCATTTT
TRBD2,NA,TRBJ2-1,TRBV5-6,CASSLDWTSASSYNEQFF,TGTGCCAGCAGCTTGGACTGGACTAGCGCGAGCTCCTACAATGAGCAGTTCTTC
TRBD2,NA,TRBJ2-1,TRBV15,CATSRESIAGVNNEQFF,TGTGCCACCAGCAGAGAGAGTATAGCGGGGGTCAACAATGAGCAGTTCTTC
NA,NA,TRBJ2-7,TRBV28,CASSSGPGHPEGYEQYF,TGTGCCAGCAGTTCCGGACCGGGACACCCAGAGGGTTACGAGCAGTACTTC
TRBD1,NA,TRBJ2-7,TRBV27,CASTHGPGQGYEQYF,TGTGCCAGCACCCATGGCCCCGGACAGGGCTACGAGCAGTACTTC
TRBD1,few,TRBJ1-4,TRBV5-1,CASSLDRALPVATNEKLFF,TGCGCCAGCAGTCTCGACAGGGCCCTACCGGTTGCAACTAATGAAAAACTGTTTTTT
NA,NA,TRBJ1-1,TRBV4-1,CASSQGGVGTEAFF,TGCGCCAGCAGCCAAGGGGGGGTCGGCACTGAAGCTTTCTTT
NA,NA,TRBJ2-7,TRBV7-8,CASSTSGAVQEQYF,TGTGCCAGCAGCACCTCAGGGGCAGTTCAAGAGCAGTACTTC
NA,NA,TRBJ2-7,TRBV6-5,CASHDTYEQYF,TGTGCCAGCCACGACACCTACGAGCAGTACTTC
TRBD2,NA,TRBJ2-3,TRBV11-3,CASSLGSGADTQYF,TGTGCCAGCAGCTTAGGTAGCGGGGCTGATACGCAGTATTTT